The clone carrying this T cell receptor beta chain has at least ten counts. Its cognate antigen is unknown. Germline DNA was extracted alongside blood RNA, which was obtained from unsorted whole blood. The data are from a study of tumor-infiltrating lymphocytes in primary liver carcinoma. Study in general: The study enrolled male and female patients aged 30 to 69 years.

The CDR3 contains 13 residues. Trimming removed 2 bases at V and 9 bases at J, with 8 bases between. Germline CDR1 is MGHRA and CDR2 is YSYEKL. The template, about 500 ng total RNA, yielded TCR beta cDNA made with a constant-region primer. The TCR beta library was amplified through three nested multiplex PCR rounds in a modified ARM-PCR procedure. TRBV1-TRBV30 forward primers paired with a C-beta reverse primer drove the first two PCR rounds, 10 cycles each. TCRdb re-called the multiplex PCR reads through MiXCR, storing one row per CDR3 protein. Of approximately 300,000 distinct CDR3 sequences detected, approximately 65% appear once; the ten largest clones hold about 8.4%. Study findings and constraints: Tumor samples exhibited a significantly greater top-250-clone fraction than blood samples (p = 0.039).

This sequence originates from a man aged 35-49 years with primary liver carcinoma and hepatitis B virus infection. The V gene is TRBV4-1, the J gene TRBJ1-6; D gene unclear. The sample comprised peripheral blood. CDR3 DNA: TGCGCCAGCAGCCAAACTCAGCTTTCACCCCTCCACTTT. Protein product: CASSQTQLSPLHF.